This paragraph reports one TCR beta chain. The same CDR3 also results from other DNA sequences found in this sample. Symptom resolution, clearance, or two negative PCRs marked the recovered donors of Cohort 3. This sample is part of a study of blood T cell repertoires in COVID-19. For the study at large: Whether acute or convalescent, the COVID-19 samples came from the United States, Italy and Spain. Nucleic acid was either cDNA or gDNA, and it came from T cells, B-cell-depleted T cells, or PBMCs.

This CDR3 is built from 13 residues. Per germline, CDR1 SGHNT and CDR2 YYREEE (reference sequence). Trimming removed 2 bases from V and 4 bases from J, with 9 bases in between. Authors' processing steps: Cell counts per sample came from amplifying reference gene primers. Sequenced by immunoSEQ multiplex PCR; TCRdb stores in-frame clones only, minus some. That table furnishes V, J and clone size, whereas the DNA furnished D and trimming. The table has approximately 300,000 clones, more than 85% seen once. This receptor was obtained from a woman aged 25 to 45 who had recovered from COVID-19. The sample taken for sequencing was PBMCs or T cells enriched from blood (not recorded which). This chain connects TRBV5-4 to TRBJ1-1; a possible D gene is TRBD1 (5 bases). CDR3 in DNA: TGTGCCAGCAGCTTCGGGGGGGGCACTGAAGCTTTCTTT. This translates into CASSFGGGTEAFF.